Listed below are T cell receptor beta chains from one sample, sequenced in a study of spatial heterogeneity in lung cancer. TCRdb analysed the 5' RACE reads with MiXCR anew, one entry per CDR3 protein. The sample contains 11,000 to 15,000 distinct CDR3 sequences, about 4.8% of which appear only once. Source: lung tumor tissue, taken at surgery. The receptors originated from a female donor with early-stage non-small cell lung cancer. Both conserved end residues are part of each CDR3.

>TRBJ2-5|TRBV13
CASSLRARGTQYF
>TRBJ2-3|TRBV15
CATSKGTGSRDTQYF
>TRBJ1-2|TRBV30
CAWSVARNYGYTF
>TRBJ1-5|TRBV5-1
CASSVQGFKDQPQHF
>TRBJ2-7|TRBV7-9
CASSRTGGDSYEQYF
>TRBJ1-2|TRBV28
CASSLSAGVSYGYTF
>TRBJ2-5|TRBV4-1
CASSQDQAGALGTQYF
>TRBJ2-7|TRBV5-6
CASSLGLSNEQYF
>TRBJ1-1|TRBV7-7
CASSTGLNTEAFF
>TRBJ2-7|TRBV25-1
CASSEGRYEQYF
>TRBJ2-7|TRBV7-2
CASSLDREYYEQYF